These T cell receptor beta chains were read from a single sample in a study of response to subunit inactivated influenza vaccine. Via MiXCR, TCRdb re-called the RT-PCR reads, giving one row per CDR3 protein. The sample yields hundreds of thousands of distinct CDR3 sequences, about 12% seen once. Sequenced material: PBMCs from blood, taken on the day of vaccination. Receptors originate from a man aged 50 to 59 who received an inactivated influenza vaccine. Each CDR3 is given with its conserved first and last residue. D genes are given only for firm matches. Clone size is stated in some rows and not others, as once, few, many or a class when expanded.

clone_size j_call v_call d_call cdr3_aa cdr3_nt
few TRBJ1-5 TRBV18 - CASSLDARVGQPQHF TGTGCCAGCTCACTCGACGCTAGGGTAGGCCAGCCCCAGCATTTT
- TRBJ2-2 TRBV12-3/TRBV12-4 TRBD2 CASRPVGRRGDTGELFF TGTGCCAGCAGACCGGTTGGAAGGCGGGGGGACACCGGGGAGCTGTTTTTT
many TRBJ1-2 TRBV20-1 - CSARGGGPYGYTF TGCAGTGCTAGAGGTGGAGGCCCCTATGGCTACACCTTC
- TRBJ2-7 TRBV7-2 TRBD2 CASSLLGTSVEEQYF TGTGCCAGCAGCTTATTGGGGACTAGCGTTGAAGAGCAGTACTTC
many TRBJ1-1 TRBV29-1 TRBD1 CSGTGTANTEAFF TGCAGCGGTACCGGGACAGCCAACACTGAAGCTTTCTTT
few TRBJ1-3 TRBV29-1 TRBD1 CSAGTGGAGNTIYF TGCAGCGCCGGGACAGGGGGCGCTGGAAACACCATATATTTT
few TRBJ2-1 TRBV12-3/TRBV12-4 TRBD1 CASRTGQGLNNEQFF TGTGCCAGCAGGACGGGACAGGGGTTAAACAATGAGCAGTTCTTC
- TRBJ1-1 TRBV12-3/TRBV12-4 - CASSLEMVGQKNTEAFF TGTGCCAGCAGTTTAGAGATGGTGGGGCAGAAGAACACTGAAGCTTTCTTT
few TRBJ2-7 TRBV14 - CASSLQGGFSYEQYF TGTGCCAGCAGCTTACAGGGGGGGTTCTCCTACGAGCAGTACTTC
few TRBJ2-7 TRBV6-1 - CASSPGVRAYEQYF TGTGCCAGCAGCCCAGGGGTAAGGGCCTACGAGCAGTACTTC
- TRBJ2-3 TRBV7-7 - CASSFLVFAQYF TGTGCCAGCAGCTTCTTAGTTTTCGCGCAGTATTTT
- TRBJ2-1 TRBV20-1 TRBD2 CSARDGGGVWDNEQFF TGCAGTGCTAGAGACGGGGGAGGGGTTTGGGACAATGAGCAGTTCTTC
few TRBJ2-2 TRBV27 - CASSEGITGELFF TGTGCCAGCAGTGAGGGGATCACCGGGGAGCTGTTTTTT
many TRBJ2-3 TRBV12-3/TRBV12-4 TRBD2 CASSPPTSGKYYGLTDTQYF TGTGCCAGCAGTCCCCCGACTAGCGGGAAGTATTATGGTCTCACAGATACGCAGTATTTT
- TRBJ2-1 TRBV9 - CASSAGLGTLTDNEQFF TGTGCCAGCAGCGCGGGACTCGGGACCCTAACGGACAATGAGCAGTTCTTC
few TRBJ2-1 TRBV15 - CATSRVGGGLDYNEQFF TGTGCCACCAGCAGAGTGGGAGGGGGCCTCGATTACAATGAGCAGTTCTTC
few TRBJ1-3 TRBV28 TRBD1 CASSSLRGPLSGNTIYF TGTGCCAGCAGCTCACTCAGGGGGCCTCTCTCTGGAAACACCATATATTTT
few TRBJ2-7 TRBV5-4 - CASSYSGDYEQYF TGTGCCAGCAGCTATTCCGGCGACTACGAGCAGTACTTC
- TRBJ2-1 TRBV4-2 - CASSQELALNEQFF TGTGCCAGCAGCCAAGAACTAGCTCTGAATGAGCAGTTCTTC
- TRBJ2-2 TRBV28 - CASGGRAGNTGELFF TGTGCCAGCGGCGGCAGGGCGGGCAACACCGGGGAGCTGTTTTTT
- TRBJ1-6 TRBV20-1 - CSARETVTTVNSPLHF TGCAGTGCTAGAGAGACTGTAACGACAGTAAATTCACCCCTCCACTTT
many TRBJ2-1 TRBV6-7 TRBD1 CASSRDRGFGSNEQFF TGTGCCAGCAGTCGGGACAGGGGATTTGGGTCGAATGAGCAGTTCTTC
- TRBJ2-7 TRBV29-1 - CSVGRTDYEQYF TGCAGCGTTGGAAGGACAGACTACGAGCAGTACTTC
few TRBJ2-3 TRBV28 - CASSRRDILTDTQYF TGTGCCAGCAGTCGCCGGGACATCCTCACAGATACGCAGTATTTT
- TRBJ2-2 TRBV10-3 TRBD1 CATSPGTGNTGELFF TGTGCCACCAGTCCCGGGACAGGGAACACCGGGGAGCTGTTTTTT
few TRBJ1-1 TRBV15 TRBD1 CATSRRQGAVSPEAFF TGTGCCACCAGCAGAAGACAGGGGGCTGTCTCCCCTGAAGCTTTCTTT
- TRBJ2-5 TRBV24-1 - CATSLAGQETQYF TGTGCCACCAGTCTGGCGGGGCAAGAGACCCAGTACTTC
- TRBJ2-3 TRBV3-1 - CTSSQGLSPDTQYF TGTACCAGCAGCCAAGGACTTTCCCCAGATACGCAGTATTTT
many TRBJ1-2 TRBV18 - CASSPGSNYGYTF TGCGCCAGCAGCCCAGGGTCCAACTATGGCTACACCTTC
- TRBJ2-3 TRBV5-1 - CASSLFPAIPDTQYF TGCGCCAGCAGCTTGTTTCCAGCGATACCAGATACGCAGTATTTT
once TRBJ2-7 TRBV7-9 TRBD1 CASSLGDRNSYEQYF TGTGCCAGCAGCTTAGGGGACAGAAACTCCTACGAGCAGTACTTC
many TRBJ2-3 TRBV24-1 - CATSVFSGSTDTQYF TGTGCCACCAGTGTGTTCTCGGGAAGCACAGATACGCAGTATTTT
- TRBJ2-4 TRBV20-1 - CSAPNLRDAKNIQYF TGCAGTGCTCCTAATCTACGGGACGCCAAAAACATTCAGTACTTC
- TRBJ1-5 TRBV5-5 - CASSLTDPSNQPQHF TGTGCCAGCAGTTTGACAGACCCTAGCAATCAGCCCCAGCATTTT
few TRBJ2-3 TRBV27 - CASSLNWRIGRDTQYF TGTGCCAGCAGTTTAAACTGGAGGATAGGTCGAGATACGCAGTATTTT
few TRBJ2-2 TRBV6-2/TRBV6-3 - CASSPDPWRDTGELFF TGTGCCAGCAGCCCCGACCCCTGGAGGGACACCGGGGAGCTGTTTTTT
- TRBJ2-3 TRBV21-1 - CASSKAPKRESESTDTQYF TGTGCCAGCAGCAAAGCCCCTAAGCGGGAATCTGAGAGCACAGATACGCAGTATTTT